This T cell receptor beta chain was identified during a study of blood T cell repertoires in COVID-19. As for the study in general: Samples of COVID-19 (acute and convalescent) were obtained from the United States, Italy and Spain.

The CDR3 totals 16 residues. The V end was cut by 4 bases, the J end by 1 base, with 14 bases between. Germline CDR1 is LNHDA and CDR2 is SQIVND (reference sequence). The assay was immunoSEQ multiplex PCR, and TCRdb's table has in-frame clones only and misses some. The data contain more than 65,000 clones, 83% of them singletons. The source is a man aged 25-45 years with COVID-19, enrolled during active disease. The chain has TRBV19 and TRBJ1-5; the D gene is possibly TRBD1 (5 bases). Input material: peripheral blood. CDR3 region: CASSKGGQGSNQPQHF. The DNA of the CDR3 is TGTGCCAGTAGTAAAGGCGGTCAGGGAAGCAATCAGCCCCAGCATTTT.